The T cell receptor beta chain described here comes from a study of blood T cell repertoires in COVID-19. Study context: Researchers got acute and convalescent COVID-19 samples from the United States, Italy and Spain. Sources were T cells, B-cell-depleted T cells, or PBMCs; the material itself was cDNA or gDNA.

Authors' data handling: Using reference gene primer amplification, nucleated cell counts were estimated. TCRdb keeps only in-frame clones here, not all; method: immunoSEQ multiplex PCR. V and J calls and clone size are given by that table; D and trimming were obtained from the DNA. The sample lists 110,000 or so clones; over 80% were seen once. V lost 10 bases and J lost 8; bases outside the gene matches: 6. The CDR3 is made up of 14 amino acids. Germline assignment: CDR1 SGHTA and CDR2 FQGNSA. The origin of this receptor is a woman in her forties or fifties with acute or convalescent COVID-19. The chain employs TRBV7-2 and TRBJ1-6; 12 bases agree with TRBD1. The sequencing sample was made of peripheral blood. DNA for the CDR3: TGTGCCATCGGGGACAGGGGGCGTGATTCACCCCTCCACTTT. Amino acid sequence: CAIGDRGRDSPLHF.